Below, 5 T cell receptor beta chains from the same sample are listed, as sequenced in a study of cytomegalovirus exposure and HLA in healthy donors. PCR involved 60 Vbeta and 13 Jbeta primers. Libraries were prepared by immunoSEQ multiplex PCR; TCRdb keeps only in-frame clonotypes and omits some of them. The table lists about 190,000 clones, about 77% of them singletons. Sequenced input: PBMCs. The receptors here all came from a man between 25 and 39 years old in good health and CMV-seropositive.

The rearrangement uses TRBV4-3 and TRBJ1-2, with 10 nucleotides matching TRBD1. Germline V lookup: CDR1 LGHNA, CDR2 YSLEER. V trimming: 4 bases; J trimming: 5 bases; junction bases outside the gene matches: 4. The CDR3 runs 14 residues. The CDR3 here is CASSLDRGEYGYTF. The CDR3 nucleotides read TGCGCCAGCAGCCTGGACAGGGGGGAATATGGCTACACCTTC.

V and J are TRBV6-5 and TRBJ2-5, with 7 nucleotides matching TRBD1. The end of the DNA aligns better with TRBJ2-7, so the J call may be wrong. Per the germline V gene, CDR1 is MNHEY and CDR2 is SVGAGI. The CDR3 sequence is 15 residues long. CDR3 nucleotides: TGTGCCAGCAGCGCCGCCAGGGGGTCTCCCTACGAGCAGTACTTC. Protein: CASSAARGSPYEQYF.

The V call is TRBV11-2, the J call TRBJ2-7; D remains ambiguous. Germline-derived CDR1 and CDR2 are SGHAT and FQNNGV. The germline V and J ends were trimmed by 3 bases and 2 bases, with 11 bases remaining between them. The CDR3 totals 14 residues. The CDR3 coding sequence is TGTGCCAGCAGCTTTCTCGCCGCAGCCTACGAGCAGTACTTC. It is translated as CASSFLAAAYEQYF.

This clone has a count of ten or more. The V call is TRBV5-4, the J call TRBJ1-1; no clear D. CDR1 is SGHNT, CDR2 YYREEE, per germline (reference sequence). With 4 bases removed from V and 1 base from J, the gap between germline ends came to 8 bases. The CDR3 is 13 residues long. This chain's CDR3 is CASSRETNTEAFF. The CDR3 region has the DNA TGTGCCAGCAGCCGGGAGACGAACACTGAAGCTTTCTTT.

The rearrangement joins TRBV9 to TRBJ2-2; D is perhaps TRBD2 (5 bases). CDR1 and CDR2 from the germline V gene are SGDLS and YYNGEE. Trimming shortened V by 0 bases and J by 6 bases, and 6 bases separated the two germline ends. The CDR3 covers 13 residues. The chain's CDR3 is CASSVEGAGELFF. The CDR3 DNA is TGTGCCAGCAGCGTAGAGGGAGCCGGGGAGCTGTTTTTT. Looking up the rest from reference TRBV9 and TRBJ2-2 gives the full variable domain: DSGVTQTPKHLITATGQRVTLRCSPRSGDLSVYWYQQSLDQGLQFLIQYYNGEERAKGNILERFSAQQFPDLHSELNLSSLELGDSALYFCASSVEGAGELFFGEGSRLTVL.